The 26 T cell receptor beta chains below all came from one sample that was sequenced in a study of blood T cell repertoires in COVID-19. TCRdb's table, derived via immunoSEQ multiplex PCR, lists solely in-frame clones and lacks some. The profile covers roughly 250,000 clones, with approximately 83% appearing a single time and over 1.5% taken by the ten largest. The sequencing sample was made of PBMCs or T cells enriched from blood (not recorded which). Receptors originate from a woman between 50 and 59 years old who had recovered from COVID-19.

As concerns this clone: At one boundary the junction diverges from the germline segment, which might be a read error. This rearrangement joins TRBV28 to TRBJ2-1; 7 positions match TRBD2. This CDR3 has 14 residues. Germline loops: CDR1 MDHEN, CDR2 SYDVKM. In nucleotides, the CDR3 is TGTGCCAGCACTTTAAGCGGGGCCTGGGGTGAGCAGTTCTTC. Protein product: CASTLSGAWGEQFF.

The chain joins TRBV5-1 to TRBJ2-7, with 11 bases identical to TRBD1. V was pared by 5 bases and J by 5 bases, with 6 bases of the junction left unmatched. The CDR3 runs 14 residues. Germline values: CDR1 SGHRS, CDR2 YFSETQ. This chain's CDR3 is CASSGQGAGHEQYF. The DNA of the CDR3 is TGCGCCAGCAGTGGACAGGGGGCTGGCCACGAGCAGTACTTC.

This clone showed up just a few times. The rearrangement links TRBV4-1 to TRBJ2-1, with a tentative D call TRBD2 (6 bases). Germline CDR1 is MGHRA and CDR2 is YSYEKL. V was shortened by 4 bases and J by 7 bases, with 20 bases between the two germline ends. The CDR3 runs 16 residues. CDR3 DNA sequence: TGCGCCAGCAGCCGCCAAGCCGGACCCGGAGGGAATGAGCAGTTCTTC. Translation: CASSRQAGPGGNEQFF.

This sequence joins TRBV5-4 and TRBJ2-1, with 8 nucleotides matching TRBD2. Germline V gives CDR1 SGHNT, CDR2 YYREEE (reference sequence). The length of the CDR3 is 15 residues. The trim removed 4 bases at V and 5 bases at J, leaving 8 bases unmatched. Here the CDR3 DNA reads TGTGCCAGCAGCGCCGGTAGGACTAGCAACAATGAGCAGTTCTTC. Protein sequence: CASSAGRTSNNEQFF. The full variable domain, rest sourced from reference TRBV5-4 and TRBJ2-1, is ETGVTQSPTHLIKTRGQQVTLRCSSQSGHNTVSWYQQALGQGPQFIFQYYREEENGRGNFPPRFSGLQFPNYSSELNVNALELDDSALYLCASSAGRTSNNEQFFGPGTRLTVL.

In nucleotides, the CDR3 is TGTGCCAGCTCGGACGGAGGACTAGCGGGAGACGAGCAGTACTTC. It codes for CASSDGGLAGDEQYF. The chain recombines TRBV19 with TRBJ2-7, with 13 positions matching TRBD2. The CDR3 runs 15 residues. The germline CDR1 and CDR2 sequences are LNHDA and SQIVND (reference sequence). V was pared by 9 bases and J by 5 bases, with 10 bases of the junction left unmatched.

The chain has TRBV24-1 and TRBJ2-2, with TRBD2 matching over 10 bases. Looked up from germline, CDR1 is KGHDR and CDR2 is SFDVKD. After removal of 4 bases from V and 3 bases from J, the junction contained 7 bases not matched to a gene. The CDR3 spans 17 residues. CDR3 amino acids: CATSEPTSGRDTGELFF. CDR3 sequence (DNA): TGTGCCACCAGTGAGCCGACTAGCGGGCGAGACACCGGGGAGCTGTTTTTT.

V gene TRBV15 combines with J gene TRBJ1-2; a weak D match, TRBD1 (6 bases). Germline V gene lookup returns CDR1 LNHNV and CDR2 YYDKDF (reference sequence). CDR3 length: 19 amino acids. The V and J ends lost 0 bases and 1 base respectively, with 21 bases between them. DNA of the CDR3: TGTGCCACCAGCAGAGACGACATTGCCGGGACAAATTATAACTATGGCTACACCTTC. Translating it yields CATSRDDIAGTNYNYGYTF.

The gene calls are TRBV5-4 and TRBJ1-2; maybe TRBD1 (5 bases). Germline CDR1 SGHNT, CDR2 YYREEE (reference sequence). Trimming took 4 bases from V and 4 from J, leaving 14 bases between them. This CDR3 has 14 amino acids. CDR3 sequence: CASSIGGSSYGYTF. CDR3 coding DNA: TGTGCCAGCAGCATCGGGGGGTCTAGCTATGGCTACACCTTC.

V gene TRBV10-3 combines with J gene TRBJ1-2, with 8 bases identical to TRBD1. CDR3 length: 15 amino acids. From germline, CDR1 is ENHRY and CDR2 SYGVKD. The V and J ends lost 5 bases and 6 bases, in that order; junction bases with no gene match: 11. CDR3: CAISFTGTGSDGYTF. The DNA of the CDR3 is TGTGCCATCAGTTTCACAGGGACAGGCAGCGATGGCTACACCTTC.

V usage is TRBV28 and J usage is TRBJ1-2, with TRBD1 matching over 7 bases. With 4 bases clipped from V and 1 base from J, the junction kept 9 bases outside the gene matches. Germline V gives CDR1 MDHEN, CDR2 SYDVKM. The CDR3 length is 16 residues. The CDR3 sequence is CASSYPTGADNYGYTF. CDR3 in DNA: TGTGCCAGCAGTTATCCTACAGGGGCGGATAACTATGGCTACACCTTC.

V and J are TRBV28 and TRBJ2-7; D perhaps matches TRBD2 (6 bases). The CDR3 consists of 14 residues. V was clipped by 3 bases and J by 6 bases, with 15 bases between them. Germline CDR1 reads MDHEN; CDR2 reads SYDVKM. The CDR3, as DNA: TGTGCCAGCAGTTTTCACGCGGGATTCGGCGAGCAGTACTTC. Encoded protein: CASSFHAGFGEQYF.

J is TRBJ1-4 and V is TRBV6-1, with TRBD1 matching over 9 bases. The CDR3 loop spans 16 amino acids. Germline V CDR1 and CDR2: MNHNS, SASEGT. V trimming: 4 bases; J trimming: 3 bases; junction bases outside the gene matches: 6. The CDR3 here is CASSVVQGAANEKLFF. Written as DNA, the CDR3 is TGTGCCAGCAGTGTGGTACAGGGGGCGGCTAATGAAAAACTGTTTTTT.

V and J are TRBV14 and TRBJ2-1, with a weak D call TRBD2 (6 bases). The CDR3 has 16 amino acids. V shed 4 bases and J shed 0 bases, with 13 bases lying between them. Germline V gene data show CDR1 as SGHDN and CDR2 as FVKESK. DNA of the CDR3: TGTGCCAGCAGCCCCAAGGACTACCTCTCCTACAATGAGCAGTTCTTC. Translated, it gives CASSPKDYLSYNEQFF.

The rearrangement joins TRBV6-1 to TRBJ1-2, with 8 positions matching TRBD1. V trimming: 3 bases; J trimming: 4 bases; junction bases outside the gene matches: 10. The CDR3 covers 16 residues. CDR1 and CDR2 (germline): MNHNS, SASEGT. CDR3 sequence reads: CASSENPRGHVYGYTF. The CDR3 DNA reads TGTGCCAGCAGTGAGAACCCCAGGGGGCACGTCTATGGCTACACCTTC.

CDR3 region: CASRGQGELSEKLFF. The CDR3 nucleotides are TGTGCCAGCAGGGGACAGGGGGAGCTTAGTGAAAAACTGTTTTTT. The rearrangement joins TRBV28 to TRBJ1-4; 11 bases match TRBD1. Per germline, CDR1 MDHEN and CDR2 SYDVKM. The CDR3 runs 15 residues. The V segment lost 6 bases and the J segment 7 bases; nucleotides outside the gene matches: 7.

The chain combines TRBV3-1 (or the pseudogene TRBV3-2) with TRBJ1-6, with 8 bases aligning to TRBD1. The CDR3 is 15 amino acids. J lost 9 bases, V lost 1 base, and 5 bases had no gene match. Per germline, CDR1 LGHDT and CDR2 YNNKEL (reference sequence). In DNA form, the CDR3 reads TGTGCCAGCAGCCAAGGAGGACAGGGTTTTTCACCCCTCCACTTT. Translating it yields CASSQGGQGFSPLHF.

The chain is built from TRBV6-1 and TRBJ2-7; possibly TRBD1 for D (6 bases). The CDR3 has 15 residues. Trimming stripped 2 bases from V and 3 bases from J, with 14 bases between. Germline V gene sequence: CDR1 MNHNS, CDR2 SASEGT. CDR3 DNA sequence: TGTGCCAGCAGTGAATATATTGGACAGATCTACGAGCAGTACTTC. Protein sequence: CASSEYIGQIYEQYF.

In DNA, the CDR3 is TGTGCCAGCACCGGGGCAACAGGGGGAATCTATGGCTACACCTTC. Its translation is CASTGATGGIYGYTF. The chain employs TRBV6-5 and TRBJ1-2; 8 nucleotides agree with TRBD1. From germline, CDR1 is MNHEY and CDR2 SVGAGI. J lost 4 bases, V lost 7 bases, and 11 bases had no gene match. This CDR3 spans 15 amino acids.

There are a few counts of this clone. V is TRBV28 and J is TRBJ1-2, with D perhaps TRBD1 (5 bases). V was pared by 6 bases and J by 7 bases, with 18 bases between. Germline values: CDR1 MDHEN, CDR2 SYDVKM. The CDR3 runs to 14 residues. CDR3 in amino acids: CASSSGLLHLGYTF. CDR3 coding DNA: TGTGCCAGCAGCTCGGGACTCCTCCACCTTGGCTACACCTTC.

The chain is built from TRBV3-1 (or the pseudogene TRBV3-2) and TRBJ2-7, with TRBD2 matching 8 bases. Germline V gene lookup returns CDR1 LGHDT and CDR2 YNNKEL (reference sequence). The CDR3 is 16 residues long. V dropped 4 bases and J dropped 2; count of bases not matched to a gene: 10. CDR3 region: CASSPHGGAGTYEQYF. The CDR3 coding sequence is TGTGCCAGCAGCCCTCACGGGGGGGCAGGGACCTACGAGCAGTACTTC.

This clone was seen just once. The chain has TRBV9 and TRBJ1-1; TRBD1 is a possible D gene (5 bases). The germline V gene encodes CDR1 SGDLS and CDR2 YYNGEE. V lost 0 bases and J 0 bases, leaving 12 bases between the germline ends. The CDR3 covers 16 residues. The CDR3 reads CASSVVGRGMNTEAFF. In DNA, the CDR3 is TGTGCCAGCAGCGTAGTTGGGAGGGGAATGAACACTGAAGCTTTCTTT.

The CDR3 DNA reads as TGTGCCATCTCCCGAGGGGGTGAGGGGATCGGAAACACTGAAGCTTTCTTT. Translating it yields CAISRGGEGIGNTEAFF. The chain couples TRBV10-3 to TRBJ1-1; possibly TRBD1 for D (6 bases). The CDR3 is made up of 17 amino acids. V was cut by 8 bases and J by 2 bases, with 24 bases left in between. Germline CDR1 reads ENHRY; CDR2 reads SYGVKD.

This sequence joins TRBV13 and TRBJ2-2; no definite D call. This CDR3 comprises 15 residues. Trimming took 2 bases from V and 4 from J, leaving 11 bases between them. Germline V CDR1 and CDR2: PRHDT, FYEKMQ (reference sequence). The CDR3 coding sequence is TGTGCCAGCAGCTTATTCCAGATTGGCACCGGGGAGCTGTTTTTT. Protein: CASSLFQIGTGELFF. Filled out from reference TRBV13 and TRBJ2-2, the complete variable domain reads AAGVIQSPRHLIKEKRETATLKCYPIPRHDTVYWYQQGPGQDPQFLISFYEKMQSDKGSIPDRFSAQQFSDYHSELNMSSLELGDSALYFCASSLFQIGTGELFFGEGSRLTVL.

CDR3 loop: CASSRSKQMYQETQYF. CDR3 nucleotides: TGTGCCAGCAGCCGATCTAAACAGATGTACCAAGAGACCCAGTACTTC. The chain is built from TRBV3-1 (or the pseudogene TRBV3-2) and TRBJ2-5; no reliable D call. Deletions cut 4 bases from V and 0 bases from J, with 15 bases between. CDR3 size: 16 residues. The V gene's germline CDR1 is LGHDT and CDR2 YNNKEL (reference sequence).

The rearrangement uses TRBV6-1 and TRBJ2-3; 7 bases map to TRBD1. J lost 6 bases, V lost 2 bases, and 11 bases had no gene match. This CDR3 is 16 amino acids long. Germline V gene data show CDR1 as MNHNS and CDR2 as SASEGT. CDR3 sequence (DNA): TGTGCCAGCAGTGAAAGCCGGGACAGCAACACGGATACGCAGTATTTT. Its protein product is CASSESRDSNTDTQYF.

This clone was seen once. This chain links TRBV9 with TRBJ2-1; D ambiguous. The V gene lost 0 bases and the J gene lost 0 bases, with 7 bases spanning the gap. The CDR3 spans 15 residues. CDR1 is SGDLS and CDR2 is YYNGEE in the germline V gene. Written as DNA, the CDR3 is TGTGCCAGCAGCGTAGAATCAGACTCCTACAATGAGCAGTTCTTC. This sequence encodes CASSVESDSYNEQFF.